The 22 T cell receptor beta chains given below trace back to one sample, sequenced in a study of blood T cell repertoires in COVID-19. TCRdb's copy holds only in-frame clones and misses some; the assay was immunoSEQ multiplex PCR. The sample shows around 130,000 clones, approximately 85% of them seen only once. The sequenced material came from peripheral blood. These receptors were collected from a human donor in a cohort sampled during active COVID-19.

The chain employs TRBV6-5 and TRBJ2-1; weak D call: TRBD2 (5 bases). Germline CDR1 and CDR2: MNHEY and SVGAGI. The CDR3 is 15 residues long. V shed 5 bases and J shed 1 base, with 12 bases lying between them. The CDR3 here is CASSLTGVSYNEQFF. In nucleotides, the CDR3 is TGTGCCAGCAGTCTGACCGGGGTTTCCTACAATGAGCAGTTCTTC.

This clone turned up a few times. The chain employs TRBV19 and TRBJ2-7; D call uncertain. V shed 1 base and J shed 1 base, with 8 bases lying between them. The CDR3 runs to 14 residues. Germline lookup yields CDR1 LNHDA and CDR2 SQIVND (reference sequence). The CDR3 DNA reads TGTGCCAGTAGTATAGTAGGAGAATCCTACGAGCAGTACTTC. This translates into CASSIVGESYEQYF.

The V gene is TRBV10-3, the J gene TRBJ1-1, with D possibly TRBD1 on 5 matching bases. Germline V gene lookup returns CDR1 ENHRY and CDR2 SYGVKD. This CDR3 contains 14 residues. V lost 2 bases to trimming and J lost 1 base, with 8 bases between them. In nucleotides, the CDR3 is TGTGCCATCAGTGAGACCACAGGGAACACTGAAGCTTTCTTT. Amino acids: CAISETTGNTEAFF.

Points on this clone: This CDR3 is also generated by other DNA sequences in the sample. The chain couples TRBV4-1 to TRBJ2-3, with 9 bases aligning to TRBD2. The CDR3 consists of 17 residues. With 0 bases clipped from V and 0 bases from J, the junction kept 4 bases outside the gene matches. In germline, CDR1 is MGHRA, CDR2 YSYEKL. The chain's CDR3 is CASSQDGAGGSTDTQYF. CDR3 nucleotide sequence: TGCGCCAGCAGCCAAGATGGGGCGGGGGGGAGCACAGATACGCAGTATTTT.

The V call is TRBV19, the J call TRBJ1-2; a weak D match, TRBD1 (6 bases). In germline, CDR1 is LNHDA, CDR2 SQIVND (reference sequence). The V end lost 7 bases, the J end lost 4 bases, and 16 bases lay between the germline ends. The CDR3 covers 14 residues. In DNA form, the CDR3 reads TGTGCCAGTACTTCCCGGACAGTCCTCTATGGCTACACCTTC. Amino acids: CASTSRTVLYGYTF.

The V gene is TRBV5-1, the J gene TRBJ2-5, with TRBD2 matching over 8 bases. The CDR3 is 16 amino acids. Germline loops: CDR1 SGHRS, CDR2 YFSETQ. J was trimmed by 1 base and V by 0 bases; bases with no gene match: 5. CDR3: CASSLAAGGIQETQYF. CDR3 sequence (DNA): TGCGCCAGCAGCTTGGCTGCGGGGGGAATCCAAGAGACCCAGTACTTC.

This clone showed up just once. The chain recombines TRBV7-9 with TRBJ2-5, with TRBD2 matching over 16 bases. The CDR3 runs 17 residues. The germline V gene has CDR1 SEHNR and CDR2 FQNEAQ (reference sequence). The V and J ends lost 2 bases and 5 bases, in that order; junction bases with no gene match: 5. As DNA, the CDR3 is TGTGCCAGCAGCTTAACGGGACTAGCGGGGGGGCAGGAGACCCAGTACTTC. Translated: CASSLTGLAGGQETQYF.

The chain carries TRBV6-5 and TRBJ1-3; D not certain. Germline V gene data show CDR1 as MNHEY and CDR2 as SVGAGI. The CDR3 spans 15 residues. Trimming took 0 bases from V and 2 from J, leaving 8 bases between them. As DNA, the CDR3 is TGTGCCAGCAGTTACTCTGGCCCAGCTGGAAACACCATATATTTT. Protein product: CASSYSGPAGNTIYF.

This chain links TRBV11-2 with TRBJ2-1, with 8 bases aligning to TRBD1. The V gene's germline CDR1 is SGHAT and CDR2 FQNNGV. CDR3 length: 15 amino acids. V was clipped by 6 bases and J by 7 bases; unmatched bases: 11. The CDR3 reads CASRRDRQMDNEQFF. CDR3 nucleotide sequence: TGTGCCAGCAGACGGGACAGGCAGATGGATAATGAGCAGTTCTTC. Variable domain in full (rest from reference TRBV11-2 and TRBJ2-1): EAGVAQSPRYKIIEKRQSVAFWCNPISGHATLYWYQQILGQGPKLLIQFQNNGVVDDSQLPKDRFSAERLKGVDSTLKIQPAKLEDSAVYLCASRRDRQMDNEQFFGPGTRLTVL.

The chain links TRBV7-9 to TRBJ2-1; maybe TRBD2 (5 bases). Trimming took 5 bases from V and 4 from J, leaving 12 bases between them. Per germline, CDR1 SEHNR and CDR2 FQNEAQ (reference sequence). This CDR3 is built from 14 residues. CDR3 in DNA: TGTGCCAGCAGCCCGGAGGACCGATACAATGAGCAGTTCTTC. Translating it yields CASSPEDRYNEQFF.

The gene calls are TRBV5-1 and TRBJ2-5; 8 bases line up with TRBD2. CDR3 length: 15 amino acids. After removal of 1 base from V and 2 bases from J, the junction contained 4 bases not matched to a gene. CDR1 is SGHRS, CDR2 YFSETQ, per germline. The CDR3 here is CASSLTSGGQETQYF. Here the CDR3 DNA reads TGCGCCAGCAGCTTGACTAGCGGAGGACAAGAGACCCAGTACTTC. The full variable domain, its missing parts supplied by reference TRBV5-1 and TRBJ2-5, is KAGVTQTPRYLIKTRGQQVTLSCSPISGHRSVSWYQQTPGQGLQFLFEYFSETQRNKGNFPGRFSGRQFSNSRSEMNVSTLELGDSALYLCASSLTSGGQETQYFGPGTRLLVL.

The chain has TRBV11-2 and TRBJ2-6; no firm D call. V gave up 3 bases and J gave up 0 bases, with 6 bases separating them. The CDR3 has 15 amino acids. Germline lookup yields CDR1 SGHAT and CDR2 FQNNGV. The CDR3 reads CASSFPLSGANVLTF. For the CDR3, the DNA is TGTGCCAGCAGCTTCCCTCTCTCTGGGGCCAACGTCCTGACTTTC.

The chain employs TRBV15 and TRBJ2-2; possible D gene TRBD2, 5 bases. The CDR3 contains 15 residues. Per germline, CDR1 LNHNV and CDR2 YYDKDF (reference sequence). The V end lost 0 bases, the J end lost 4 bases, and 9 bases lay between the germline ends. In DNA, the CDR3 is TGTGCCACCAGCAGAGACCGGGGAGCCACCGGGGAGCTGTTTTTT. It codes for CATSRDRGATGELFF.

The J gene is TRBJ1-1, the V gene TRBV14, with D perhaps TRBD1 (5 bases). CDR3 size: 12 residues. V lost 5 bases and J lost 11, with 15 bases in between. The germline V gene has CDR1 SGHDN and CDR2 FVKESK. This CDR3 is CASSTNRGSAFF. The DNA for the CDR3 is TGTGCCAGCAGCACAAATCGGGGGTCGGCTTTCTTT.

This chain joins TRBV7-2 and TRBJ2-7; D call uncertain. Looked up from germline, CDR1 is SGHTA and CDR2 is FQGNSA. The CDR3 sequence is 14 residues long. V gave up 5 bases and J gave up 0 bases, with 11 bases separating them. CDR3 loop: CASSPLASSYEQYF. In nucleotides, the CDR3 is TGTGCCAGCAGCCCTTTAGCCAGCTCCTACGAGCAGTACTTC. The entire variable domain, with the rest obtained from reference TRBV7-2 and TRBJ2-7, is as follows: GAGVSQSPSNKVTEKGKDVELRCDPISGHTALYWYRQSLGQGLEFLIYFQGNSAPDKSGLPSDRFSAERTGGSVSTLTIQRTQQEDSAVYLCASSPLASSYEQYFGPGTRLTVT.

J is TRBJ2-3 and V is TRBV29-1; 12 bases line up with TRBD1. Germline CDR1 SQVTM, CDR2 ANQGSEA. V lost 3 bases and J lost 2; bases outside the gene matches: 9. The CDR3 extends over 17 amino acids. The CDR3 reads CSVDGTGGSRLTDTQYF. DNA for the CDR3: TGCAGCGTTGATGGGACAGGGGGCTCCAGGCTCACAGATACGCAGTATTTT.

The chain carries TRBV6-5 and TRBJ1-6, with D possibly TRBD1 on 6 matching bases. Germline CDR1 and CDR2: MNHEY and SVGAGI. Trimming took 6 bases from V and 7 from J, leaving 13 bases between them. The CDR3 is 14 residues long. The CDR3 loop is CASSRDMENSPLHF. For the CDR3, the DNA is TGTGCCAGCAGCCGGGACATGGAGAATTCACCCCTCCACTTT.

Worth noting for this clone: At one end the junction does not follow the germline gene, possibly because of a read error. The J gene is TRBJ1-2, the V gene TRBV2; 9 nucleotides line up with TRBD1. Germline CDR1 and CDR2: SNHLY and FYNNEI. The CDR3 extends over 12 amino acids. The CDR3 is CASSGGQGPSHF. CDR3 nucleotide sequence: TGTGCCAGCAGCGGTGGACAGGGGCCCTCTCACTTC. Full variable domain (outside the CDR3, taken from reference TRBV2 and TRBJ1-2): EPEVTQTPSHQVTQMGQEVILRCVPISNHLYFYWYRQILGQKVEFLVSFYNNEISEKSEIFDDQFSVERPDGSNFTLKIRSTKLEDSAMYFCASSGGQGPSHFGSGTRLTVV.

This clone was observed a handful of times. The gene calls are TRBV5-4 and TRBJ1-6, with a possible D match to TRBD1 (6 bases). Trimming took 4 bases from V and 8 from J, leaving 16 bases between them. Germline loops: CDR1 SGHNT, CDR2 YYREEE (reference sequence). The CDR3 totals 15 residues. Here the CDR3 DNA reads TGTGCCAGCAGCAAGGGGACATATAAGGATTCACCCCTCCACTTT. This encodes CASSKGTYKDSPLHF.

This chain joins TRBV11-2 and TRBJ2-1; D is possibly TRBD2 (6 bases). The ends were cut back, 5 bases at V and 3 bases at J, with 14 bases in the middle. This CDR3 region has 15 residues. Germline-derived CDR1 and CDR2 are SGHAT and FQNNGV. This CDR3 is CASSEGRGSYNEQFF. CDR3 nucleotides: TGTGCCAGCAGCGAGGGGCGGGGCAGCTACAATGAGCAGTTCTTC.

J is TRBJ1-1 and V is TRBV5-4, with D perhaps TRBD1 (5 bases). V was pared by 4 bases and J by 1 base, with 20 bases between. The CDR3 consists of 17 residues. Germline V gene data show CDR1 as SGHNT and CDR2 as YYREEE (reference sequence). This CDR3 is CASSLMPGRQPNTEAFF. The CDR3 nucleotides are TGTGCCAGCAGCCTCATGCCAGGGAGGCAACCGAACACTGAAGCTTTCTTT.

This clone was observed a few times. This chain uses TRBV6-1 with TRBJ2-7; TRBD2 matches at 7 bases. The CDR3 runs to 16 residues. With V trimmed by 1 base and J by 0 bases, 6 bases remained unmatched. CDR1 MNHNS and CDR2 SASEGT come from the germline V gene. The CDR3 sequence: CASSEVGASGSYEQYF. The CDR3 DNA sequence: TGTGCCAGCAGTGAAGTAGGGGCTAGCGGCTCCTACGAGCAGTACTTC.